This T cell receptor (beta chain) is from a study of blood T cell repertoires in COVID-19 (dated by TCRdb to 2018 to 2021). A note on the overall study: Samples covering the acute and convalescent phases of COVID-19 were provided by collaborators in the United States, Italy and Spain. The material from the prospective study consisted of cDNA or gDNA derived from T cells, B-cell-depleted T cells, or PBMCs. Deeply sampled blood TCRbeta repertoires from subjects exposed to, actively infected with, or recovered from COVID-19 were included in the dataset. The repertoires were released in a freely available public database intended as a resource for research on the immune response to SARS-CoV-2. Samples came from the ongoing ImmuneRACE study (first 160 participants) plus 1,254 subjects from 6 global collaborators. The sample metadata nearly always contained a de-identified subject ID, COVID-19 status, age in years and sex. HLA class I and class II types, where available, came from metadata supplied by the sample provider rather than from assay-based typing.

Study-level results and caveats: The amount of clinical and demographic metadata varied by source and participant and was provided uncurated.

Each collaborating institution followed its own protocols to collect whole blood in K2EDTA tubes. Collaborator samples were shipped for TCRbeta analysis as frozen whole blood, isolated PBMCs, or DNA extracted from either sample type. This clone was seen only a few times. The clone's antigen remains unknown. No per-base quality is available; no much larger clone lies one base away. TCRbeta CDR3 regions were amplified from genomic DNA by means of the immunoSEQ Assay, a bias-controlled multiplex PCR. The paper's processing steps were these. The number of nucleated cells in each sample was estimated by amplification of reference gene primers within the assay. To quantify the absolute abundance of each unique TCRbeta CDR3 rearrangement, sequence reads were collapsed and filtered. For each sample, productive Simpson clonality was calculated as the square root of Simpson's diversity index over productive rearrangements. TCRdb obtained this table from immuneACCESS and retained in-frame rearrangements with V and J assigned. These tables miss some clones; where compared with another copy, unresolved V genes account for less than half of the shortfall, and the remainder is unexplained. V, J and clone size are those of that table, while D and trimming were read from the DNA. A total of roughly 100,000 clones appear in this sample, more than 80% of them only once. The ten largest make up roughly 32% of the sample.

The CDR3 contains 17 residues, cysteine and phenylalanine counted. The sequence is cut down to CDR3 DNA, 51 bases in frame from base 1. Looking up the germline V gene yields CDR1 SNHLY and CDR2 FYNNEI. Trimming leaves V shorter by 7 bases and J shorter by 0 bases, with the junction holding 11 bases beyond the gene matches. What was sequenced was peripheral blood. The chain is assembled from TRBV2 and TRBJ2-2; the junction holds 7 bases that match TRBD1. The sequence was obtained from a woman older than 75 with acute or convalescent COVID-19. CDR3 sequence: CASKGFSGTANTGELFF. The nucleotides are TGTGCCAGCAAAGGGTTTTCCGGGACAGCGAACACCGGGGAGCTGTTTTTT.